Below, one T cell receptor (beta chain) is given with its context. The antigen remains unidentified. Relative to the germline gene, one junction end is altered; a read error may explain this. A primer matching the constant region was used to make TCR beta cDNA from approximately 0.45 ug of total RNA. The TCR beta library was amplified through three nested multiplex PCR rounds in a modified ARM-PCR procedure. TRBV1-TRBV30 forward primers paired with a C-beta reverse primer drove the first two PCR rounds, 10 cycles each. TCRdb redid the calling of the multiplex PCR reads with MiXCR, one entry per CDR3 protein. The sample includes 300,000 to 400,000 distinct CDR3 sequences, 55% to 65% of them seen just once. The data derive from a study of tumor-infiltrating lymphocytes in primary liver carcinoma. For the study at large: Primary liver carcinoma, confirmed by histopathology, was surgically resected. Staging of the tumors gave T1-T3 N0M0, with widths of roughly 4.2 to 11 cm. Study findings and constraints: Owing to bulk unsorted samples, no comparison was made between CD4+ and CD8+ repertoires.

This CDR3 spans 14 amino acids. Germline lookup yields CDR1 MDHEN and CDR2 SYDVKM. Extraction also yielded germline DNA, while blood RNA was obtained from unsorted whole blood. Sequencing used peripheral blood. This chain connects TRBV28 to TRBJ2-2; weak D call: TRBD2 (6 bases). This receptor was obtained from a middle-aged man with primary liver carcinoma and hepatitis B virus infection. The CDR3 sequence: CASSFPGEIGEMFF. The CDR3 coding sequence is TGTGCCAGCAGTTTCCCGGGAGAAATCGGGGAGATGTTTTTT.